This T cell receptor (beta chain) was documented in a study of cytomegalovirus exposure and HLA in healthy donors. Regarding this clone: Its antigen is as yet unknown.

The PCR ran on 60 Vbeta and 13 Jbeta primers. In the original workflow: It was a later analysis that counted tens of millions of unique TCR beta chains, of which around 11 million were shared. TCRdb keeps only in-frame clones here, not all; method: immunoSEQ multiplex PCR. The DNA was the basis for D and trimming; V, J and clone size are from that table. The sample holds over 150,000 clones, approximately 79% seen once. Study observations and caveats: Later analysis indicated greater clonal expansion among HLA-associated TCR beta chains than among equally common other chains.

CDR3 length: 15 amino acids. From germline, CDR1 is MNHEY and CDR2 SVGAGI. Trimming at V came to 6 bases and at J to 4 bases, leaving 9 bases not matched to a gene. The sequenced material came from PBMCs. This chain uses TRBV6-5 with TRBJ1-2; TRBD1 matches at 9 bases. The receptor was isolated from a man between 60 and 70 years old in good health and CMV-seronegative. As DNA, the CDR3 is TGTGCCAGCAGGATAACAGGGGGCGCGTCCTATGGCTACACCTTC. It translates to CASRITGGASYGYTF.